These 15 T cell receptor beta chains were all obtained from the same sample, sequenced in a study of early T cells in non-severe SARS-CoV-2 infection. MiXCR, applied by TCRdb to the 5' RACE reads, yields one record per CDR3 protein. The sample consists of tens of thousands of distinct CDR3 sequences, over 9% of them appearing once. Specimen: whole blood. The source is an adult who was a healthcare worker with PCR-confirmed SARS-CoV-2 infection or an uninfected control (not recorded which).

J is TRBJ2-7 and V is TRBV29-1; D is possibly TRBD1 or TRBD2 (5 bases each). Trimming took 7 bases from V and 3 from J, leaving 16 bases between them. The CDR3 is 13 amino acids. Per the germline V gene, CDR1 is SQVTM and CDR2 is ANQGSEA. This CDR3 reads CSGGTDSGYEQYF. CDR3 nucleotides: TGCAGCGGAGGGACGGACTCGGGCTACGAGCAGTACTTC.

The V gene is TRBV4-3, the J gene TRBJ2-3; D assignment may be TRBD1 or TRBD2 (6 bases each). This CDR3 has 16 residues. CDR1 is LGHNA, CDR2 YSLEER, per germline. V was shortened by 1 base and J by 1 base, with 12 bases between the two germline ends. CDR3 protein: CASSQGTGARTDTQYF. In DNA, the CDR3 is TGCGCCAGCAGCCAAGGGACGGGGGCCCGCACAGATACGCAGTATTTT.

This clonotype has only a few counts. The genes are TRBV19 and TRBJ1-4; no definite D call. V lost 9 bases and J 0 bases, leaving 17 bases between the germline ends. CDR3 length equals 16 residues. CDR1 is LNHDA and CDR2 is SQIVND in the germline V gene (reference sequence). CDR3 sequence (DNA): TGTGCCAGATCTCGGGGTACTGGTGCAACTAATGAAAAACTGTTTTTT. Its protein is CARSRGTGATNEKLFF.

In regard to this clonotype: A much bigger clone sits one base away, suggesting this may be a read error. The V gene is TRBV7-2, the J gene TRBJ2-3; D not resolved. The germline gives CDR1 SGHTA, CDR2 FQGNSA. This CDR3 comprises 13 residues. The CDR3 DNA is TGTGTCAGCAACGACCTCTCCACAGATACGCAGTATTTT. Translation gives CVSNDLSTDTQYF.

This clonotype was counted a few times. CDR3 region: CASSRSNYGYTF. The CDR3 coding sequence is TGTGCCAGCAGCAGGTCTAACTATGGCTACACCTTC. The gene calls are TRBV12-3 or TRBV12-4 and TRBJ1-2; D is uncertain. The ends were cut back, 6 bases at V and 0 bases at J, with 5 bases in the middle. This CDR3 region has 12 residues.

The table lists this clonotype with many counts. The chain combines TRBV6-6 with TRBJ1-5; no clear D gene. The V gene lost 5 bases and the J gene lost 3 bases, with 11 bases spanning the gap. CDR3 length: 14 amino acids. The germline gives CDR1 MNHNY, CDR2 SVGAGI (reference sequence). The CDR3 nucleotides read TGTGCCAGCAGTCGAATCTACACCAATCAGCCCCAGCATTTT. Translated, it gives CASSRIYTNQPQHF.

A few counts support this clonotype. The chain employs TRBV18 and TRBJ2-7, with a possible D match to TRBD2 (6 bases). Deletions cut 3 bases from V and 5 bases from J, with 20 bases between. Per germline, CDR1 KGHSH and CDR2 LQKENI. There are 16 residues in the CDR3. CDR3 loop: CASSPPGLPSHDEQYF. The CDR3 DNA follows: TGTGCCAGCTCACCCCCGGGACTCCCGAGTCATGACGAGCAGTACTTC.

In this sample, this clonotype turned up many times. The V and J genes are TRBV24-1 and TRBJ2-5; possible D gene TRBD1, 5 bases. Germline loops: CDR1 KGHDR, CDR2 SFDVKD. Trimming stripped 0 bases from V and 9 bases from J, with 16 bases between. The CDR3 consists of 15 residues. CDR3 loop: CATSDLGAGQGAQYF. CDR3 nucleotide sequence: TGTGCCACCAGTGATTTGGGGGCAGGCCAAGGGGCCCAGTACTTC.

The chain links TRBV27 to TRBJ2-5, with TRBD1 identical over 12 bases. The CDR3 is made up of 16 amino acids. Germline V gives CDR1 MNHEY, CDR2 SMNVEV (reference sequence). V lost 7 bases and J lost 7; bases outside the gene matches: 13. The CDR3 is CASTITGTGGAGTQYF. In nucleotides, the CDR3 is TGTGCCAGCACCATTACCGGGACAGGGGGCGCGGGGACCCAGTACTTC.

There are many counts of this clonotype. The V call is TRBV5-8, the J call TRBJ2-7; D remains unclear. V lost 1 base to trimming and J lost 7 bases, with 15 bases between them. CDR1 is SGHTS, CDR2 YDEGEE, per germline. The CDR3 covers 14 residues. The chain's CDR3 is CASSLLGRKGEQYF. For the CDR3, the DNA is TGTGCCAGCAGCTTGCTAGGACGAAAAGGGGAGCAGTACTTC.

This clonotype was picked up many times. The chain uses TRBV10-3 and TRBJ2-7; a weak D match, TRBD1 (5 bases). The V gene lost 5 bases and the J gene lost 2 bases, with 13 bases spanning the gap. Germline CDR1 reads ENHRY; CDR2 reads SYGVKD. CDR3 length equals 14 residues. CDR3 in amino acids: CAISKTEKTYEQYF. In DNA, the CDR3 is TGTGCCATCAGTAAGACAGAGAAAACCTACGAGCAGTACTTC.

The chain carries TRBV11-3 and TRBJ2-4; D may be TRBD1 (5 bases). CDR1 is SGHNT and CDR2 is YENEEA in the germline V gene. Trimming cost V 5 bases and J 13 bases, with 15 bases left between them. The length of the CDR3 is 12 residues. For the CDR3, the DNA is TGTGCCAGCAGCCAAGGTCAGGGAACGCAGTACTTC. This translates into CASSQGQGTQYF.

This clonotype is labeled as medium-sized. The rearrangement uses TRBV21-1 and TRBJ1-5; the table's D call TRBD1 went unverified against the DNA. TRBV21-1 is designated a pseudogene. The CDR3 is 15 residues long. The CDR3 region is CASSKGDRENQPQHF. CDR3 nucleotides: TGTGCCAGCAGCAAAGGGGACAGGGAGAATCAGCCCCAGCATTTT.

As to this clonotype: Since a much larger clone is just one base distant, this may be a read error. The genes are TRBV3-1 and TRBJ1-1; 7 bases agree with TRBD1. The CDR3 covers 16 residues. Looked up from germline, CDR1 is LGHDT and CDR2 is YNNKEL (reference sequence). CDR3: CASSPLRQGRGTEASF. The CDR3 DNA sequence: TGTGCCAGCAGCCCATTACGACAGGGAAGGGGCACTGAAGCTTCCTTT.

In this sample, this clonotype turned up many times. V usage is TRBV20-1 and J usage is TRBJ1-6; 7 bases map to TRBD1. CDR1 is DFQATT, CDR2 SNEGSKA, per germline (reference sequence). The CDR3 has 13 amino acids. Trimming cost V 5 bases and J 10 bases; bases outside gene matches: 8. CDR3 protein: CSALDRNGSPLHF. CDR3 nucleotide sequence: TGCAGTGCTCTGGACAGGAACGGGTCACCCCTCCACTTT.